These 24 T cell receptor beta chains were sequenced from one sample in a study of OX40 agonist ivuxolimab in advanced cancers. Produced via immunoSEQ multiplex PCR; TCRdb's table is partial and in-frame only. The data show 90,000 to 100,000 clones, approximately 90% seen once. Sample: CD4+ or CD8+ T cells sorted from blood, taken in a trial of the OX40 agonist ivuxolimab. The source of these receptors is an adult with an advanced solid tumor such as melanoma, head and neck, liver or kidney cancer.

The chain recombines TRBV27 with TRBJ2-7, with a possible D match to TRBD1 (6 bases). V lost 2 bases and J 5 bases, leaving 19 bases between the germline ends. The CDR3 runs to 16 residues. Germline V gene data show CDR1 as MNHEY and CDR2 as SMNVEV (reference sequence). CDR3 region: CASSLPPRQAMDEQYV. DNA of the CDR3: TGTGCCAGCAGTTTACCCCCCCGACAGGCCATGGACGAGCAGTACGTC.

In its sample, this clone was seen once. CDR3 protein: CASSQAPPRLAGDSTGELFF. The CDR3 nucleotides are TGCGCCAGCAGCCAAGCTCCCCCTAGACTAGCGGGAGATAGTACCGGGGAGCTGTTTTTT. The rearrangement joins TRBV4-1 to TRBJ2-2, with TRBD2 matching 12 bases. Germline V gene sequence: CDR1 MGHRA, CDR2 YSYEKL. The CDR3 contains 20 residues. The V gene end was trimmed by 1 base and the J gene end by 5 bases; junction bases not matched to a gene: 14.

The chain joins TRBV28 to TRBJ2-7; 10 bases agree with TRBD2. V was clipped by 11 bases and J by 2 bases; unmatched bases: 12. This CDR3 region has 15 residues. CDR1 is MDHEN and CDR2 is SYDVKM in the germline V gene. The CDR3 protein is CAVFFPGLATYEQYF. CDR3 bases: TGTGCCGTCTTTTTTCCGGGACTAGCGACCTACGAGCAGTACTTC. Filled out from reference TRBV28 and TRBJ2-7, the complete variable domain reads DVKVTQSSRYLVKRTGEKVFLECVQDMDHENMFWYRQDPGLGLRLIYFSYDVKMKEKGDIPEGYSVSREKKERFSLILESASTNQTSMYLCAVFFPGLATYEQYFGPGTRLTVT.

This chain links TRBV5-8 with TRBJ2-7; D is perhaps TRBD1 (6 bases). The V end was cut by 1 base, the J end by 2 bases, with 10 bases between. CDR1 SGHTS and CDR2 YDEGEE come from the germline V gene. The CDR3 is 14 amino acids. This CDR3 is CASSLRNRAYEQYF. In nucleotides, the CDR3 is TGTGCCAGCAGCTTGCGGAACAGGGCCTACGAGCAGTACTTC.

The rearrangement joins TRBV28 to TRBJ1-2; TRBD1 might be the D (5 bases). Trimming removed 7 bases at V and 0 bases at J, with 12 bases between. The CDR3 runs to 14 residues. Looked up from germline, CDR1 is MDHEN and CDR2 is SYDVKM. DNA for the CDR3: TGTGCCAGCACATTTGGGGGTCCTAACTATGGCTACACCTTC. Its protein is CASTFGGPNYGYTF.

CDR3: CASSLQLDSQETQYF. CDR3 bases: TGTGCCAGCAGCCTTCAATTGGACAGTCAAGAGACCCAGTACTTC. The chain joins TRBV7-2 to TRBJ2-5; D might be TRBD1 (6 bases). The CDR3 consists of 15 residues. V was cut by 5 bases and J by 2 bases, with 15 bases left in between. The germline gives CDR1 SGHTA, CDR2 FQGNSA.

In its sample, this clone was seen once. The gene calls are TRBV5-8 and TRBJ1-5; 9 nucleotides match TRBD1. This CDR3 comprises 15 residues. V lost 0 bases and J lost 9; bases outside the gene matches: 7. The germline CDR1 and CDR2 sequences are SGHTS and YDEGEE. The CDR3 DNA is TGTGCCAGCAGCTTGGGGGGGACAGGGCTTCGGCCCCAGCATTTT. It translates to CASSLGGTGLRPQHF.

The rearrangement uses TRBV18 and TRBJ2-5; D unresolved. Germline V gives CDR1 KGHSH, CDR2 LQKENI. V was pared by 3 bases and J by 2 bases, with 7 bases between. This CDR3 comprises 13 residues. CDR3 residues: CASSPSLQETQYF. DNA of the CDR3: TGTGCCAGCTCACCTTCGTTACAAGAGACCCAGTACTTC. Full variable domain (remainder filled in from reference TRBV18 and TRBJ2-5): NAGVMQNPRHLVRRRGQEARLRCSPMKGHSHVYWYRQLPEEGLKFMVYLQKENIIDESGMPKERFSAEFPKEGPSILRIQQVVRGDSAAYFCASSPSLQETQYFGPGTRLLVL.

V and J are TRBV5-1 and TRBJ1-4; a weak D match, TRBD1 (5 bases). The V gene lost 0 bases and the J gene lost 2 bases, with 11 bases spanning the gap. The germline gives CDR1 SGHRS, CDR2 YFSETQ. The CDR3 sequence is 16 residues long. Here the CDR3 DNA reads TGCGCCAGCAGCTTGGGCGGGACTCCTACTAATGAAAAACTGTTTTTT. This codes for CASSLGGTPTNEKLFF.

The gene calls are TRBV5-5 and TRBJ2-2; D may be TRBD1 or TRBD2 (5 bases each). The CDR3 has 15 amino acids. CDR1 and CDR2 from the germline V gene are SGHKS and YYEKEE (reference sequence). Trimming cost V 4 bases and J 2 bases, with 12 bases left between them. CDR3 residues: CASSVGTTNTGELFF. As DNA, the CDR3 is TGTGCCAGCAGCGTCGGGACCACTAACACCGGGGAGCTGTTTTTT.

This clone was detected only a few times. The chain uses TRBV19 and TRBJ2-1; no clear D. The V end was cut by 7 bases, the J end by 0 bases, with 13 bases between. This CDR3 is 15 amino acids long. The germline CDR1 and CDR2 sequences are LNHDA and SQIVND (reference sequence). DNA for the CDR3: TGTGCCAGTACCCCCGTGGCCTACTCCTACAATGAGCAGTTCTTC. Translation gives CASTPVAYSYNEQFF.

Written as DNA, the CDR3 is TGTGCCAGCAGTTTGCGACTAGTCACAGATACGCAGTATTTT. Residues: CASSLRLVTDTQYF. V is TRBV6-5 and J is TRBJ2-3; TRBD2 is a possible D gene (6 bases). Germline V CDR1 and CDR2: MNHEY, SVGAGI. Deletions cut 4 bases from V and 2 bases from J, with 10 bases between. The CDR3 is made up of 14 amino acids.

This chain joins TRBV7-9 and TRBJ2-1; D is ambiguous. The CDR3 runs to 13 residues. Germline lookup yields CDR1 SEHNR and CDR2 FQNEAQ (reference sequence). Deletions cut 0 bases from V and 5 bases from J, with 5 bases between. The CDR3 reads CASSLAANNEQFF. The DNA for the CDR3 is TGTGCCAGCAGCTTAGCCGCAAACAATGAGCAGTTCTTC. Complete variable domain (other parts from reference TRBV7-9 and TRBJ2-1): DTGVSQNPRHKITKRGQNVTFRCDPISEHNRLYWYRQTLGQGPEFLTYFQNEAQLEKSRLLSDRFSAERPKGSFSTLEIQRTEQGDSAMYLCASSLAANNEQFFGPGTRLTVL.

This clone was observed a single time. The CDR3 region is CASSVSSATIETQYF. In DNA form, the CDR3 reads TGTGCCAGCAGCGTATCTAGCGCGACGATAGAGACCCAGTACTTC. The chain links TRBV9 to TRBJ2-5, with D possibly matching TRBD2 (6 bases). Germline V gene sequence: CDR1 SGDLS, CDR2 YYNGEE. V lost 1 base and J 4 bases, leaving 14 bases between the germline ends. The CDR3 contains 15 residues.

The rearrangement uses TRBV5-6 and TRBJ1-2, with 9 bases identical to TRBD1. The CDR3 covers 15 residues. V lost 3 bases to trimming and J lost 2 bases; unmatched junction nucleotides: 5. The germline V gene has CDR1 SGHDT and CDR2 YYEEEE. CDR3 in amino acids: CASSSTGTGNYGYTF. The CDR3 region has the DNA TGTGCCAGCAGCTCAACCGGGACAGGGAACTATGGCTACACCTTC.

The chain is built from TRBV7-9 and TRBJ2-1; no clear D. Trimming cost V 5 bases and J 1 base, with 9 bases left between them. The germline gives CDR1 SEHNR, CDR2 FQNEAQ (reference sequence). The CDR3 spans 14 residues. Written as DNA, the CDR3 is TGTGCCAGCAGCCGGATGGGTTCCTACAATGAGCAGTTCTTC. Its translation: CASSRMGSYNEQFF.

The rearrangement joins TRBV19 to TRBJ1-4; weak D call: TRBD1 (5 bases). Germline V CDR1 and CDR2: LNHDA, SQIVND (reference sequence). This CDR3 is 14 amino acids long. V lost 2 bases and J lost 5, with 9 bases in between. The CDR3 DNA follows: TGTGCCAGTAGTATATGGGGGAGAAATGAAAAACTGTTTTTT. Translated, it gives CASSIWGRNEKLFF.

This clone was detected a few times. J is TRBJ1-2 and V is TRBV27; maybe TRBD1 (6 bases). V was shortened by 9 bases and J by 8 bases, with 13 bases between the two germline ends. From germline, CDR1 is MNHEY and CDR2 SMNVEV (reference sequence). The CDR3 contains 11 residues. The CDR3 nucleotides are TGTGCCAGTACCTCAGGGGTAGGCTACACCTTC. This encodes CASTSGVGYTF.

Many counts were recorded for this clone. The chain is built from TRBV18 and TRBJ1-1; D remains ambiguous. V was pared by 6 bases and J by 7 bases, with 15 bases between. The CDR3 loop spans 13 amino acids. CDR1 is KGHSH and CDR2 is LQKENI in the germline V gene. In nucleotides, the CDR3 is TGTGCCAGCTCTCCCGACACGGCCCGTGAAGCTTTCTTT. Protein product: CASSPDTAREAFF.

The rearrangement uses TRBV19 and TRBJ1-1, with D unresolved. The CDR3 length is 13 residues. Per the germline V gene, CDR1 is LNHDA and CDR2 is SQIVND (reference sequence). V was cut by 3 bases and J by 0 bases, with 5 bases left in between. The chain's CDR3 is CASSIQLNTEAFF. As DNA, the CDR3 is TGTGCCAGTAGTATCCAGCTGAACACTGAAGCTTTCTTT.

The chain joins TRBV6-5 to TRBJ1-5; D remains unclear. The CDR3 has 13 amino acids. The germline gives CDR1 MNHEY, CDR2 SVGAGI. Here the CDR3 reads CATGRGGNQPQHF. CDR3 coding DNA: TGTGCTACCGGGAGAGGCGGCAATCAGCCCCAGCATTTT.

The chain uses TRBV6-5 and TRBJ2-5; unclear D gene. Germline V gives CDR1 MNHEY, CDR2 SVGAGI. V was cut by 2 bases and J by 2 bases, with 6 bases left in between. This CDR3 spans 13 amino acids. The CDR3: CASSYGGQETQYF. For the CDR3, the DNA is TGTGCCAGCAGTTACGGCGGTCAAGAGACCCAGTACTTC.

The table lists this clone with a count of one. The rearrangement links TRBV7-2 to TRBJ2-1, with D hard to call. V was clipped by 3 bases and J by 4 bases, with 13 bases between them. Germline lookup yields CDR1 SGHTA and CDR2 FQGNSA. The CDR3 has 15 residues. DNA of the CDR3: TGTGCCAGCAGCTTGGGCCCCCCACAGTACAATGAGCAGTTCTTC. It is translated as CASSLGPPQYNEQFF.

The V and J genes are TRBV7-2 and TRBJ2-5, with TRBD2 identical over 7 bases. The CDR3 has 13 residues. J was trimmed by 4 bases and V by 8 bases; bases with no gene match: 7. Germline loops: CDR1 SGHTA, CDR2 FQGNSA. Here the CDR3 reads CASGLPGGETQYF. The CDR3 DNA reads as TGTGCCAGCGGATTACCGGGAGGAGAGACCCAGTACTTC.